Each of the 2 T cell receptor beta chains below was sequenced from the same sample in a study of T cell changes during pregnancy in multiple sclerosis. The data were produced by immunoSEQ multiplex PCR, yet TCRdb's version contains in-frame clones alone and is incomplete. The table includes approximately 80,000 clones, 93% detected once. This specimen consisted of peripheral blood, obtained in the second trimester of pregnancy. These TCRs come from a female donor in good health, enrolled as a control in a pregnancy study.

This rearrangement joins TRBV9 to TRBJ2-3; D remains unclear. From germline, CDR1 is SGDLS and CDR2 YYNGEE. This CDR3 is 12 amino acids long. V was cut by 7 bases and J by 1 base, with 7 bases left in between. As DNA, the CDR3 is TGTGCCAGCGGGCTGGGCACAGATACGCAGTATTTT. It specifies CASGLGTDTQYF.

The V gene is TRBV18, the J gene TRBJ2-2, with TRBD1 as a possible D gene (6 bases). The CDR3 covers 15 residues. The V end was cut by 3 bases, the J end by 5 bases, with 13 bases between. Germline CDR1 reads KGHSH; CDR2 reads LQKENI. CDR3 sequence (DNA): TGTGCCAGCTCACCTGGTACAGGGTGGACCGGGGAGCTGTTTTTT. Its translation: CASSPGTGWTGELFF.